The sample holds one count of the clone carrying this T cell receptor (beta chain). Looked up from germline, CDR1 is SGDLS and CDR2 is YYNGEE. V shed 0 bases and J shed 2 bases, with 9 bases lying between them. The CDR3 sequence is 15 residues long. The record originates from a study of T cell repertoires in ileal Crohn's disease. TCRdb's copy holds only in-frame clones and misses some; the assay was immunoSEQ multiplex PCR. In the table there are approximately 12,000 clones, roughly four fifths of which are singletons. The chain uses TRBV9 and TRBJ1-5; no definite D call. Sequencing used ileal tissue. The sequence was obtained from an adult with Crohn's disease. This CDR3 reads CASSVGQARNQPQHF. The CDR3 coding sequence is TGTGCCAGCAGCGTAGGGCAGGCTCGCAATCAGCCCCAGCATTTT.